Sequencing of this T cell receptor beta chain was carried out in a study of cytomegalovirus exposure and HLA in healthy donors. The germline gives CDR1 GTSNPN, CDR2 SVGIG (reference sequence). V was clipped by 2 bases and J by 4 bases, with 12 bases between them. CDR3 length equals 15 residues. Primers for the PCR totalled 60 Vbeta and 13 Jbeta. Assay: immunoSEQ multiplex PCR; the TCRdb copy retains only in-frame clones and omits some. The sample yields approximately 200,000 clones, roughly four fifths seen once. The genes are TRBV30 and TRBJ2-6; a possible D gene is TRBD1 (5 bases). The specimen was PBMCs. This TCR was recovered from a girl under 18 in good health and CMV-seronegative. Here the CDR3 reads CAWSIGVSGANVLTF. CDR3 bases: TGTGCCTGGAGTATAGGGGTTTCAGGGGCCAACGTCCTGACTTTC. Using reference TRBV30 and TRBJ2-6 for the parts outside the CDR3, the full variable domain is SQTIHQWPATLVQPVGSPLSLECTVEGTSNPNLYWYRQAAGRGLQLLFYSVGIGQISSEVPQNLSASRPQDRQFILSSKKLLLSDSGFYLCAWSIGVSGANVLTFGAGSRLTVL.